The TCR beta chain described here comes from a study of shared clonotypes between healthy human individuals (TCRdb year 2020). With regard to the full study: Two women and a few men aged 18 to 49 years were included in the cohort. To estimate repertoire size and how much clonotypes are shared between individuals, the study performed deep sequencing of blood TCR repertoires from a handful of healthy adults. To increase sequencing depth and limit assay-specific biases, different laboratories used diverse techniques to prepare libraries and sequence TCR repertoires. Per donor, leukapheresis produced somewhere between about 0.8 and 9 billion PBMCs. General study outcomes and caveats: The genetic and exposure-history diversity represented was limited by the small number of donors. Pairwise subsampling indicated that sequencing depth was expected to affect the degree of clonotype sharing among donors. Sampling was limited to blood, and TCR repertoires in tissue likely differ from TCR repertoires in blood.

The donors were healthy, HIV-negative adults who had no recently reported acute infections or vaccinations. All donors were Caucasian adults living in Nashville, Tennessee, USA. In the unsorted samples, some 100 million PBMCs were counted, and genomic DNA was extracted using the QIAamp DNA Blood Mini kit. Blood was collected by leukapheresis, and PBMCs were isolated by Ficoll-Histopaque density gradient centrifugation and then cryopreserved in liquid nitrogen vapor phase. From cysteine to phenylalanine, the CDR3 is 16 amino acids long. The only DNA kept is the CDR3, 48 bases in frame from the first base. For this chain, trimming is 2 bases at the V end and 4 bases at the J end, and the number of junction bases without a gene match is 4. As encoded in the germline V gene, CDR1 is SGHTA while CDR2 is FQGTGA. For this clone: This clone's antigen is unknown. Qualities for individual bases were not recorded, and no much larger clone is one base off.

TCR CDR3 regions were amplified from genomic DNA by multiplex PCR using the deep immunoSEQ assay. For each cell subset, the extracted genomic DNA was distributed evenly across all wells of several immunoSEQ 96-well plates, and each plate served as one replicate. For unsorted PBMC, 250 to 300 ng genomic DNA, equal to 25,000 to 35,000 T cell genomes, was loaded into each replicate PCR. Unsorted PBMC genomic DNA was sequenced across ten immunoSEQ deep assay plates. Purified libraries were quantified with a Qubit 3.0 fluorometer, sized on a Bioanalyzer 2100, and re-quantified with the KAPA Library Quantification kit. A separate single-read 150-cycle Illumina NextSeq 550 flow cell was used to sequence each immunoSEQ 96-well plate. As for the authors' bioinformatics: Because the immunoSEQ output held only junctional sequences and lacked quality scores, the filtering could not match the filtering applied to full-length reads. Sequences were annotated with PyIR, a Python wrapper for IgBLAST v1.9, using IMGT germline references to assign V/J genes and CDR3. Reads were filtered out if the reads had weak V/J assignments (E-value above 1e-6), no CDR3, stop codons, out-of-frame junctions, or ambiguous translated residues. V3J clonotypes were defined by identical inferred V gene, J gene, and CDR3 amino acid sequence. Percentage overlap between repertoires was computed as shared unique clonotypes divided by the size of the smaller repertoire. Repertoire richness was assessed with RTK rarefaction, the Chao1 estimator, and Recon v2.1 estimates of unobserved clonotypes. TCRdb retrieved this table from immuneACCESS and kept in-frame rearrangements only. Not all clones are present; in checked studies, unresolved V genes account for under half, and no reason is known for the remainder. D and trimming were read from the DNA, whereas the V and J calls and clone size are those reported in that table. This sample comprises about half a million clones, around four fifths of them detected only once. The ten top clones hold around 12% of the sample.

The chain uses TRBV7-3 and TRBJ2-2, with TRBD2 identical over 10 junction bases. The sample was PBMCs. This TCR came from a middle-aged woman in good health. Some clones in this sample may be carry-over from other donors' samples. The nucleotides read TGTGCCAGCAGCTTAGCTAGCGGGAGAGGCACCGGGGAGCTGTTTTTT. It specifies CASSLASGRGTGELFF.